The 27 T cell receptor beta chains presented below share a single source sample, sequenced in a study of regulatory T cells in long-lasting Graves disease. Noted time point: newly diagnosed GD, antithyroid drugs for less than 3 months. The TCR library was made from RNA extracted from PBMCs. To make TCR beta libraries, researchers used iRepertoire HTBI primers and Arm-PCR of CDR3 regions. Using its own MiXCR run on the multiplex PCR reads, TCRdb lists one record per CDR3 protein. This sample carries a few hundred thousand distinct CDR3 sequences, 20% of them seen once, and the ten largest clones take approximately 13%. The material sequenced was peripheral blood mononuclear cells (PBMCs), taken at new diagnosis, from a patient treated with antithyroid drugs. These receptors were collected from a female donor with Graves disease.

CDR3 coding DNA: TGTGCCAGCAGCGTAGGCAGGACAGGGAATGAGCAGTTCTTC. The encoded protein is CASSVGRTGNEQFF. The chain uses TRBV11-3 and TRBJ2-1; 8 nucleotides agree with TRBD1. After removal of 5 bases from V and 7 bases from J, the junction contained 7 bases not matched to a gene. CDR1 SGHNT and CDR2 YENEEA come from the germline V gene. The CDR3 contains 14 residues.

The chain links TRBV5-1 to TRBJ2-5, with 11 bases matching TRBD2. The CDR3 runs to 15 residues. The trim removed 4 bases at V and 5 bases at J, leaving 7 bases unmatched. Germline CDR1 reads SGHRS; CDR2 reads YFSETQ. In nucleotides, the CDR3 is TGCGCCAGCAGCGAAACTAGCGGGGGAGGGGAGACCCAGTACTTC. As protein: CASSETSGGGETQYF. Combining the CDR3 with reference TRBV5-1 and TRBJ2-5 gives the whole variable domain KAGVTQTPRYLIKTRGQQVTLSCSPISGHRSVSWYQQTPGQGLQFLFEYFSETQRNKGNFPGRFSGRQFSNSRSEMNVSTLELGDSALYLCASSETSGGGETQYFGPGTRLLVL.

Ten or more counts support this clonotype. The rearrangement joins TRBV12-3 or TRBV12-4 to TRBJ2-7; a possible D gene is TRBD1 (6 bases). With 1 base removed from V and 3 bases from J, the gap between germline ends came to 13 bases. The CDR3 is 15 residues long. CDR3 residues: CASSLGQGKGYEQYF. For the CDR3, the DNA is TGTGCCAGCAGTTTAGGGCAGGGGAAGGGCTACGAGCAGTACTTC.

The genes are TRBV2 and TRBJ2-3; D is possibly TRBD1 (6 bases). CDR1 is SNHLY and CDR2 is FYNNEI in the germline V gene. V was shortened by 8 bases and J by 1 base, with 16 bases between the two germline ends. The CDR3 runs to 15 residues. Written as DNA, the CDR3 is TGTGCCAGCGGGAACCGGGACACTCGCACAGATACGCAGTATTTT. This translates into CASGNRDTRTDTQYF.

At least ten counts were recorded for this clonotype. The V and J genes are TRBV4-1 and TRBJ1-6; TRBD1 agrees at 7 bases. Germline V lookup: CDR1 MGHRA, CDR2 YSYEKL. J was trimmed by 7 bases and V by 3 bases; bases with no gene match: 6. The CDR3 extends over 15 amino acids. For the CDR3, the DNA is TGCGCCAGCAGCCACGCAGACAGGGTGAATTCACCCCTCCACTTT. Residues: CASSHADRVNSPLHF.

The chain is built from TRBV20-1 and TRBJ2-7; perhaps TRBD2 as D (6 bases). The V gene lost 4 bases and the J gene lost 0 bases, with 10 bases spanning the gap. The CDR3 is made up of 13 amino acids. Germline V gene lookup returns CDR1 DFQATT and CDR2 SNEGSKA (reference sequence). In nucleotides, the CDR3 is TGCAGTGCTACGCGGGACGGCTCCTACGAGCAGTACTTC. Translation gives CSATRDGSYEQYF.

The table lists this clonotype with many counts. This chain joins TRBV3-1 and TRBJ1-4; no definite D call. Germline V gene data show CDR1 as LGHDT and CDR2 as YNNKEL (reference sequence). The CDR3 runs to 13 residues. The V end lost 0 bases, the J end lost 8 bases, and 7 bases lay between the germline ends. The CDR3 reads CASSQDLGEKLFF. The CDR3 DNA reads as TGTGCCAGCAGCCAAGATCTGGGGGAAAAACTGTTTTTT.

As for this clonotype: One base away lies a much larger clone, so this may be a sequencing read error. The V gene is TRBV7-2, the J gene TRBJ2-2; 7 bases line up with TRBD1. Germline V gene data show CDR1 as SGHTA and CDR2 as FQGNSA. The length of the CDR3 is 15 residues. Here the CDR3 reads CASGLSPTGTGELFF. In DNA, the CDR3 is TGTGCCAGCGGCTTAAGCCCGACAGGGACCGGGGAGCTGTTTTTT.

As regards this clonotype: This may arise from a read error, as a much more abundant clone is one base away. The chain uses TRBV27 and TRBJ2-2, with TRBD1 as a possible D gene (6 bases). Germline CDR1 MNHEY, CDR2 SMNVEV (reference sequence). This CDR3 region has 15 residues. The CDR3 bases are TGTACCAGCCCAGGGGCGTCCTCGAACACCGGGGAGCTGTTTTTT. Encoded protein: CTSPGASSNTGELFF.

This clonotype was seen many times. The J gene is TRBJ2-7, the V gene TRBV4-1; D assignment may be TRBD1 or TRBD2 (6 bases each). Trimming cost V 8 bases and J 1 base, with 21 bases left between them. CDR1 is MGHRA and CDR2 is YSYEKL in the germline V gene. The CDR3 spans 16 residues. CDR3 amino acids: CASRGGGLSGSYEQYF. CDR3 coding DNA: TGCGCCAGCCGAGGTGGGGGGCTCAGCGGATCCTACGAGCAGTACTTC.

About this clonotype: A much larger clonotype is one base distant, so this may be a read error. This sequence joins TRBV5-1 and TRBJ2-5; D may be TRBD2 (5 bases). This CDR3 contains 15 residues. Trimming pared 0 bases from V and 4 bases from J, leaving 13 bases between. Germline V lookup: CDR1 SGHRS, CDR2 YFSETQ. Here the CDR3 DNA reads TGCGCCAGCAGCTTGGGTACAAGAGGAGGAGAGACCCAGTACTTC. Translated: CASSLGTRGGETQYF.

In this sample, this clonotype turned up a few times. The V gene is TRBV19, the J gene TRBJ2-3; perhaps TRBD2 as D (5 bases). The germline V gene has CDR1 LNHDA and CDR2 SQIVND (reference sequence). V was shortened by 5 bases and J by 6 bases, with 12 bases between the two germline ends. This CDR3 region has 13 residues. The CDR3 spells CASSVERRDTQYF. The DNA of the CDR3 is TGTGCCAGTAGTGTCGAGCGGCGGGATACGCAGTATTTT.

This clonotype was counted many times. The chain combines TRBV6-2 or TRBV6-3 with TRBJ2-1; D is ambiguous. V was shortened by 2 bases and J by 9 bases, with 8 bases between the two germline ends. This CDR3 is 12 amino acids long. The V gene's germline CDR1 is MNHEY and CDR2 SVGEGT. In DNA form, the CDR3 reads TGTGCCAGCAGTTACGCCAGTGGTGAGCAGTTCTTC. It specifies CASSYASGEQFF.

This clonotype was observed at least ten times. In DNA, the CDR3 is TGTGCCAGCAGCCGAGGGACACGGCGCGAGCAGTACTTC. Translation: CASSRGTRREQYF. The chain has TRBV27 and TRBJ2-7, with D perhaps matching TRBD1 (6 bases). The ends were cut back, 6 bases at V and 6 bases at J, with 15 bases in the middle. Germline CDR1 MNHEY, CDR2 SMNVEV (reference sequence). This CDR3 is built from 13 residues.

Comments on this clonotype: A read error is likely here: a far larger clone is one base away. The J gene is TRBJ2-1, the V gene TRBV5-1; TRBD2 is a possible D gene (6 bases). CDR1 SGHRS and CDR2 YFSETQ come from the germline V gene. V was clipped by 4 bases and J by 10 bases, with 15 bases between them. The CDR3 covers 13 residues. CDR3 sequence reads: CASSLRRAYEQFF. Here the CDR3 DNA reads TGCGCCAGCAGCCTAAGGAGGGCCTACGAGCAGTTCTTC.

This clonotype was seen many times. In nucleotides, the CDR3 is TGTGCCAGCAGTTGGATCGGGACAGGGGGCGATAATTCACCCCTCCACTTT. The encoded protein is CASSWIGTGGDNSPLHF. The chain couples TRBV27 to TRBJ1-6, with 12 bases identical to TRBD1. With V trimmed by 4 bases and J by 5 bases, 6 bases remained unmatched. Germline CDR1 and CDR2: MNHEY and SMNVEV (reference sequence). The CDR3 length is 17 residues.

The CDR3 protein is CASSLSGTDFYEQYF. DNA of the CDR3: TGTGCCAGCAGTTTATCCGGGACAGATTTCTACGAGCAGTACTTC. This sequence joins TRBV27 and TRBJ2-7; 7 bases are shared with TRBD1. The CDR3 sequence is 15 residues long. V lost 0 bases to trimming and J lost 3 bases; unmatched junction nucleotides: 5. CDR1 is MNHEY and CDR2 is SMNVEV in the germline V gene (reference sequence).

This clonotype was detected ten times or more. The chain recombines TRBV28 with TRBJ2-5; D perhaps matches TRBD2 (6 bases). The CDR3 loop spans 16 amino acids. Germline assignment: CDR1 MDHEN and CDR2 SYDVKM. Trimming pared 4 bases from V and 2 bases from J, leaving 17 bases between. CDR3 bases: TGTGCCAGCAGTTCCGCCCTTGGAGGGAGGCAAGAGACCCAGTACTTC. Amino acids: CASSSALGGRQETQYF.

Details on this clonotype: A read error may be the cause here, since a much bigger clone is one base away. This rearrangement joins TRBV20-1 to TRBJ2-5; D is undetermined. Trimming removed 0 bases from V and 3 bases from J, with 14 bases in between. This CDR3 is 15 amino acids long. Looked up from germline, CDR1 is DFQATT and CDR2 is SNEGSKA (reference sequence). The chain's CDR3 is CSARDSESLKETQYF. The DNA for the CDR3 is TGCAGTGCTAGAGATTCGGAGAGTCTGAAAGAGACCCAGTACTTC.

The rearrangement uses TRBV5-6 and TRBJ2-3; 11 bases fit TRBD2. V trimming: 7 bases; J trimming: 4 bases; junction bases outside the gene matches: 11. CDR3 size: 16 residues. Germline lookup yields CDR1 SGHDT and CDR2 YYEEEE. The CDR3 DNA sequence: TGTGCCAGCCCACCCGGGACTAGCGGCCCCGCAGATACGCAGTATTTT. Its translation: CASPPGTSGPADTQYF.

This clonotype was seen at least ten times. Written as DNA, the CDR3 is TGTGCCAGCAGCTCCGGGACAGCAAACACTGAAGCTTTCTTT. Amino acid sequence: CASSSGTANTEAFF. The chain combines TRBV7-8 with TRBJ1-1, with TRBD1 matching 7 bases. The CDR3 is made up of 14 amino acids. The V gene's germline CDR1 is SGHVS and CDR2 FQNEAQ. Trimming cost V 4 bases and J 2 bases; bases outside gene matches: 4.

This clonotype was seen ten or more times. The rearrangement joins TRBV7-2 to TRBJ2-5; TRBD2 agrees at 13 bases. Germline-derived CDR1 and CDR2 are SGHTA and FQGNSA. The CDR3 consists of 15 residues. The V segment lost 1 base and the J segment 5 bases; nucleotides outside the gene matches: 1. This chain's CDR3 is CASSLGLAGGETQYF. The CDR3 DNA follows: TGTGCCAGCAGCTTAGGACTAGCGGGAGGTGAGACCCAGTACTTC.

The chain combines TRBV30 with TRBJ1-1, with a weak D call TRBD1 (6 bases). CDR1 is GTSNPN, CDR2 SVGIG, per germline (reference sequence). V lost 4 bases and J lost 5, with 17 bases in between. The CDR3 totals 14 residues. CDR3 loop: CAWTERGAKTEAFF. CDR3 nucleotides: TGTGCCTGGACAGAACGGGGGGCTAAGACTGAAGCTTTCTTT.

This clonotype was seen many times. V is TRBV20-1 and J is TRBJ1-2; a weak D match, TRBD1 (5 bases). The CDR3 has 13 amino acids. Per germline, CDR1 DFQATT and CDR2 SNEGSKA (reference sequence). The V end lost 6 bases, the J end lost 3 bases, and 14 bases lay between the germline ends. CDR3 loop: CSASDTGYYGYTF. For the CDR3, the DNA is TGCAGTGCCTCGGACACCGGTTACTATGGCTACACCTTC.

The V gene is TRBV11-1, the J gene TRBJ2-7; 10 bases line up with TRBD1. The CDR3 is 14 amino acids. Germline CDR1 is SGHAT and CDR2 is FQDESV (reference sequence). V shed 1 base and J 5 bases; nucleotides not matched to a gene: 2. As DNA, the CDR3 is TGTGCCAGCAGCTTAGGGACAGGGGGTAACGAGCAGTACTTC. Its protein product is CASSLGTGGNEQYF. Full variable domain (missing parts from reference TRBV11-1 and TRBJ2-7): EAEVAQSPRYKITEKSQAVAFWCDPISGHATLYWYRQILGQGPELLVQFQDESVVDDSQLPKDRFSAERLKGVDSTLKIQPAELGDSAMYLCASSLGTGGNEQYFGPGTRLTVT.

J is TRBJ2-3 and V is TRBV19; tentatively, D is TRBD1 (6 bases). The CDR3 has 18 residues. V was clipped by 4 bases and J by 6 bases, with 26 bases between them. Germline CDR1 is LNHDA and CDR2 is SQIVND (reference sequence). The CDR3 DNA reads TGTGCCAGTAGTACTACTAAGCCCAGGGGAGTGGCCCGGGATACGCAGTATTTT. It translates to CASSTTKPRGVARDTQYF.

This clonotype was detected ten times or more. V gene TRBV27 combines with J gene TRBJ2-7; 7 bases are shared with TRBD1. The CDR3 has 14 residues. Germline loops: CDR1 MNHEY, CDR2 SMNVEV (reference sequence). V was clipped by 6 bases and J by 1 base; unmatched bases: 6. CDR3 bases: TGTGCCAGCAGCCCCTTGGGACAGTCCTACGAGCAGTACTTC. It yields the protein CASSPLGQSYEQYF.